A single sample is the source of the 28 T cell receptor beta chains below, sequenced in a study of blood T cells in healthy people across ages. A second about 6 to 12 cycle PCR used barcoded and J-beta primers. A single record per CDR3 protein comes from TCRdb applying MiXCR to the 5' RACE reads. This sample has 2 million or so distinct CDR3 sequences, with around 50% found just once. Sequenced: blood. These receptors came from a woman in her 40s in good health.

The chain has TRBV7-2 and TRBJ1-6; maybe TRBD1 (5 bases). The CDR3 sequence is 16 residues long. V dropped 7 bases and J dropped 0 bases, with 13 bases sitting between them. Germline lookup yields CDR1 SGHTA and CDR2 FQGNSA. The CDR3 loop reads CASTRELSSYNSPLHF. As DNA, the CDR3 is TGTGCCAGCACCAGGGAACTCAGCTCCTATAATTCACCCCTCCACTTT.

This clonotype was observed at least ten times. The chain recombines TRBV29-1 with TRBJ2-5; maybe TRBD1 (6 bases). The CDR3 has 13 amino acids. The germline gives CDR1 SQVTM, CDR2 ANQGSEA. V was shortened by 4 bases and J by 5 bases, with 14 bases between the two germline ends. Here the CDR3 reads CSVGQGIGETQYF. The CDR3 nucleotides are TGCAGCGTTGGGCAGGGGATAGGGGAGACCCAGTACTTC.

Of note for this clonotype: The conserved closing phenylalanine or tryptophan is absent in this CDR3, likely reflecting a read error. Here the CDR3 reads CASSPQLAGSYGYTV. The CDR3 bases are TGTGCCAGCAGTCCCCAGTTGGCAGGGAGCTATGGCTACACCGTC. V usage is TRBV6-6 and J usage is TRBJ1-2, with D perhaps matching TRBD1 (5 bases). Germline CDR1 and CDR2: MNHNY and SVGAGI (reference sequence). This CDR3 is built from 15 residues. Trimming pared 5 bases from V and 4 bases from J, leaving 17 bases between.

This clonotype was seen a few times. The chain couples TRBV6-6 to TRBJ2-3; 12 nucleotides agree with TRBD2. This CDR3 is 16 amino acids long. V shed 6 bases, J shed 9 bases, and the junction held 13 bases outside the gene matches. Germline-derived CDR1 and CDR2 are MNHNY and SVGAGI (reference sequence). The CDR3 spells CASRTTSSGGAGTQYF. CDR3 bases: TGTGCCAGCAGAACCACGTCTAGCGGGGGGGCCGGGACGCAGTATTTT.

DNA for the CDR3: TGTGCCAGCAGTTTGTTGGAAGACTATGGCTACACCTTC. It translates to CASSLLEDYGYTF. The chain is built from TRBV28 and TRBJ1-2; D uncertain. Trimming pared 3 bases from V and 3 bases from J, leaving 8 bases between. This CDR3 comprises 13 residues. CDR1 and CDR2 from the germline V gene are MDHEN and SYDVKM.

The gene calls are TRBV6-2 or TRBV6-3 and TRBJ2-7; tentative D call: TRBD2 (6 bases). CDR1 and CDR2 (germline): MNHEY, SVGEGT. The CDR3 extends over 15 amino acids. Trimming took 7 bases from V and 6 from J, leaving 22 bases between them. The CDR3 DNA reads as TGTGCCAGCATTACGGACGCGTGGCTGGGGGGCGAGCAGTACTTC. Translating it yields CASITDAWLGGEQYF.

The chain links TRBV11-2 to TRBJ2-3; no definite D call. CDR3 size: 16 residues. The germline gives CDR1 SGHAT, CDR2 FQNNGV. The V end lost 1 base, the J end lost 6 bases, and 17 bases lay between the germline ends. As DNA, the CDR3 is TGTGCCAGCAGCTTAGGTGGTACCTTTACTTGGGATACGCAGTATTTT. Its translation: CASSLGGTFTWDTQYF. The full variable domain, with the rest looked up from reference TRBV11-2 and TRBJ2-3, is EAGVAQSPRYKIIEKRQSVAFWCNPISGHATLYWYQQILGQGPKLLIQFQNNGVVDDSQLPKDRFSAERLKGVDSTLKIQPAKLEDSAVYLCASSLGGTFTWDTQYFGPGTRLTVL.

This chain links TRBV20-1 with TRBJ1-1; TRBD1 agrees at 9 bases. Trimming removed 0 bases from V and 4 bases from J; junction bases left unmatched: 6. This CDR3 has 15 residues. Looked up from germline, CDR1 is DFQATT and CDR2 is SNEGSKA (reference sequence). Here the CDR3 reads CSAREPTGGGTEAFF. For the CDR3, the DNA is TGCAGTGCTAGAGAACCGACAGGGGGTGGCACTGAAGCTTTCTTT.

The rearrangement uses TRBV7-9 and TRBJ2-2; D uncertain. V gave up 5 bases and J gave up 1 base, with 5 bases separating them. CDR1 and CDR2 (germline): SEHNR, FQNEAQ (reference sequence). The CDR3 covers 13 residues. CDR3 amino acids: CASSRQNTGELFF. The CDR3 region has the DNA TGTGCCAGCAGCCGACAGAACACCGGGGAGCTGTTTTTT.

This clonotype was seen just once. The chain carries TRBV7-9 and TRBJ2-5; tentative D call: TRBD2 (5 bases). The J call may be wrong; the DNA end is better matched by TRBJ2-7. Germline assignment: CDR1 SEHNR and CDR2 FQNEAQ (reference sequence). This CDR3 contains 15 residues. This CDR3 reads CASSLVVEGVDEQYF. The CDR3 DNA reads as TGTGCCAGCAGCTTAGTGGTTGAGGGAGTCGACGAGCAGTACTTC.

In its sample, this clonotype was seen once. The chain employs TRBV6-5 and TRBJ1-2; D perhaps matches TRBD1 (6 bases). CDR3 length: 14 amino acids. CDR1 is MNHEY, CDR2 SVGAGI, per germline. V was clipped by 6 bases and J by 0 bases, with 11 bases between them. The CDR3 DNA follows: TGTGCCAGCAGGACAGGCCAAGCTAACTATGGCTACACCTTC. Residues: CASRTGQANYGYTF.

The genes are TRBV6-1 and TRBJ2-7, with D possibly matching TRBD1 (6 bases). The CDR3 consists of 13 residues. Trimming removed 0 bases from V and 6 bases from J, with 9 bases in between. Germline V gene lookup returns CDR1 MNHNS and CDR2 SASEGT. CDR3 nucleotides: TGTGCCAGCAGTGAAGCGCAGGGGTTCGAGCAGTACTTC. It codes for CASSEAQGFEQYF.

V is TRBV27 and J is TRBJ2-1; 10 bases line up with TRBD2. V shed 4 bases and J 8 bases; nucleotides not matched to a gene: 8. This CDR3 contains 15 residues. Germline CDR1 MNHEY, CDR2 SMNVEV (reference sequence). CDR3 coding DNA: TGTGCCAGCAGTTGGGTTAGCGGGGGGCCATATGAGCAGTTCTTC. Translated: CASSWVSGGPYEQFF.

V usage is TRBV6-6 and J usage is TRBJ2-7; either TRBD1 or TRBD2 may supply D (7 bases each). Matching the DNA end better, TRBJ2-4 makes the J call doubtful. Germline CDR1 and CDR2: MNHNY and SVGAGI (reference sequence). This CDR3 has 12 residues. The DNA for the CDR3 is TGTGCCACCCAACAGGGGAGGGGCATTCAGTACTTC. It specifies CATQQGRGIQYF.

The CDR3 DNA is TGCGCCAGCAGCCCGGACAGGAACCCCTCCTACGAGCAGTACTTC. Translated: CASSPDRNPSYEQYF. The chain has TRBV5-1 and TRBJ2-7; TRBD1 aligns across 7 bases. Germline CDR1 reads SGHRS; CDR2 reads YFSETQ. Unmatched junction bases numbered 7, after V lost 4 bases and J lost 0 bases. This CDR3 is built from 15 residues. Looking up the rest from reference TRBV5-1 and TRBJ2-7 gives the full variable domain: KAGVTQTPRYLIKTRGQQVTLSCSPISGHRSVSWYQQTPGQGLQFLFEYFSETQRNKGNFPGRFSGRQFSNSRSEMNVSTLELGDSALYLCASSPDRNPSYEQYFGPGTRLTVT.

The rearrangement joins TRBV2 to TRBJ2-5; D remains unclear. The CDR3 sequence is 14 residues long. The V and J ends lost 6 bases and 0 bases respectively, with 11 bases between them. The V gene's germline CDR1 is SNHLY and CDR2 FYNNEI. Written as DNA, the CDR3 is TGTGCCAGCAGAAATCACAAGTACCAAGAGACCCAGTACTTC. It codes for CASRNHKYQETQYF. Full variable domain (rest looked up from reference TRBV2 and TRBJ2-5): EPEVTQTPSHQVTQMGQEVILRCVPISNHLYFYWYRQILGQKVEFLVSFYNNEISEKSEIFDDQFSVERPDGSNFTLKIRSTKLEDSAMYFCASRNHKYQETQYFGPGTRLLVL.

The chain employs TRBV6-5 and TRBJ2-5; 11 bases agree with TRBD2. The DNA end is more similar to TRBJ2-7, so the J call may be wrong. Germline V gene lookup returns CDR1 MNHEY and CDR2 SVGAGI. The CDR3 runs 14 residues. The CDR3 sequence is CASSYASGGLEQYF. The CDR3 DNA reads TGTGCCAGCAGTTACGCTAGCGGGGGGCTCGAGCAGTACTTC.

J is TRBJ2-3 and V is TRBV4-2, with D perhaps being TRBD1 or TRBD2 (5 bases each). The CDR3 runs 15 residues. CDR1 and CDR2 (germline): LGHNA, YNFKEQ. The V gene lost 8 bases and the J gene lost 4 bases, with 19 bases spanning the gap. The CDR3, as DNA: TGTGCCAGCGCAAGGGACCCTCGTTCTGCAGATACGCAGTATTTT. Amino acid sequence: CASARDPRSADTQYF.

This sequence joins TRBV27 and TRBJ2-1, with D possibly matching TRBD2 (6 bases). The germline V and J ends were trimmed by 6 bases and 6 bases, with 21 bases remaining between them. The CDR3 has 16 amino acids. Per germline, CDR1 MNHEY and CDR2 SMNVEV (reference sequence). DNA for the CDR3: TGTGCCAGCAGCTTGGACGGGTACGGAGGGACCAATGAGCAGTTCTTC. Protein product: CASSLDGYGGTNEQFF.

The chain combines TRBV4-3 with TRBJ1-2; 7 nucleotides match TRBD1. Germline trimming cut 4 bases from V and 5 bases from J; bases unmatched to any gene: 10. The CDR3 loop spans 15 amino acids. CDR1 is LGHNA, CDR2 YSLEER, per germline. This CDR3 reads CASSPGAGGPYGYTF. The CDR3 coding sequence is TGCGCCAGCAGCCCCGGGGCAGGGGGACCATATGGCTACACCTTC.

This clonotype was counted many times. The chain combines TRBV7-2 with TRBJ2-1, with 9 bases identical to TRBD2. Germline trimming cut 2 bases from V and 5 bases from J; bases unmatched to any gene: 10. Per germline, CDR1 SGHTA and CDR2 FQGNSA. The CDR3 contains 17 residues. CDR3 DNA sequence: TGTGCCAGCAGCTTATTGGACCTAGCGGGGATCAACAATGAGCAGTTCTTC. It specifies CASSLLDLAGINNEQFF.

The J gene is TRBJ2-7, the V gene TRBV5-5; possibly TRBD1 for D (6 bases). In germline, CDR1 is SGHKS, CDR2 YYEKEE (reference sequence). The CDR3 has 16 residues. With 0 bases removed from V and 3 bases from J, the gap between germline ends came to 16 bases. The CDR3 region is CASSLGAGVVVYEQYF. CDR3 nucleotide sequence: TGTGCCAGCAGCTTGGGGGCAGGGGTAGTAGTCTACGAGCAGTACTTC.

This clonotype showed up just a few times. The chain recombines TRBV11-2 with TRBJ1-3; a possible D gene is TRBD1 (5 bases). V was cut by 4 bases and J by 0 bases, with 16 bases left in between. This CDR3 contains 17 residues. From germline, CDR1 is SGHAT and CDR2 FQNNGV. Here the CDR3 DNA reads TGTGCCAGCAGCTCCACAGCAGGGCCCAGCTCTGGAAACACCATATATTTT. Its translation: CASSSTAGPSSGNTIYF.

The chain links TRBV20-1 to TRBJ2-6, with D perhaps TRBD2 (6 bases). CDR1 and CDR2 (germline): DFQATT, SNEGSKA (reference sequence). V was pared by 0 bases and J by 0 bases, with 15 bases between. The CDR3 has 18 amino acids. The DNA for the CDR3 is TGCAGTGCTAGAGATCGAAGGGGACTCGTCTCTGGGGCCAACGTCCTGACTTTC. It yields the protein CSARDRRGLVSGANVLTF.

The chain couples TRBV28 to TRBJ2-5, with D possibly TRBD2 on 6 matching bases. Trimming pared 5 bases from V and 4 bases from J, leaving 17 bases between. CDR3 size: 15 residues. From germline, CDR1 is MDHEN and CDR2 SYDVKM. The DNA of the CDR3 is TGTGCCAGCAGTCCACCTAGCGAGGTGCCAGAGACCCAGTACTTC. Translated: CASSPPSEVPETQYF.

The chain links TRBV27 to TRBJ1-5, with D possibly matching TRBD1 (5 bases). CDR3 length: 15 amino acids. Trimming left V 0 bases short and J 2 bases short, with 8 bases between. From germline, CDR1 is MNHEY and CDR2 SMNVEV (reference sequence). The CDR3, as DNA: TGTGCCAGCAGTTTATCGGGGGAGGGCAATCAGCCCCAGCATTTT. Residues: CASSLSGEGNQPQHF.

The V and J genes are TRBV27 and TRBJ2-6, with D possibly matching TRBD1 (5 bases). The ends were cut back, 5 bases at V and 0 bases at J, with 14 bases in the middle. The CDR3 contains 17 residues. Germline V lookup: CDR1 MNHEY, CDR2 SMNVEV (reference sequence). The CDR3 bases are TGTGCCAGCAGTCCCCCGACAGTGGGCTCTGGGGCCAACGTCCTGACTTTC. The encoded protein is CASSPPTVGSGANVLTF.

The rearrangement links TRBV20-1 to TRBJ1-5; D may be TRBD1 (6 bases). The germline V gene encodes CDR1 DFQATT and CDR2 SNEGSKA (reference sequence). This CDR3 spans 15 amino acids. The germline V and J ends were trimmed by 3 bases and 2 bases, with 14 bases remaining between them. The CDR3 is CSASSPGEGNQPQHF. The CDR3 coding sequence is TGCAGTGCTAGTAGCCCAGGGGAGGGCAATCAGCCCCAGCATTTT.